This T cell receptor beta chain was recorded in a study of T-cell reconstitution after alpha-beta-depleted transplantation in children. This clonotype has at least ten counts. This sample's TCRbeta library carried unique molecular identifier barcodes. TCRdb reanalysed the PCR reads using MiXCR and keeps one entry per CDR3 protein. This sample has some 290,000 distinct CDR3 sequences; approximately 9.8% occur once, and the top ten carry around 9.1%. Trimming removed 3 bases from V and 2 bases from J, with 11 bases in between. Germline CDR1 and CDR2: MDHEN and SYDVKM. The CDR3 is 14 amino acids. The chain has TRBV28 and TRBJ2-7; D is unresolved. Sequenced material: PBMCs from the stem cell graft donor, taken from the stem cell graft. The sequence was obtained from a human donor who donated a stem cell graft to a child with SCID. The CDR3 loop reads CASSLTGRTYEQYF. The DNA for the CDR3 is TGTGCCAGCAGTTTGACCGGACGTACCTACGAGCAGTACTTC.